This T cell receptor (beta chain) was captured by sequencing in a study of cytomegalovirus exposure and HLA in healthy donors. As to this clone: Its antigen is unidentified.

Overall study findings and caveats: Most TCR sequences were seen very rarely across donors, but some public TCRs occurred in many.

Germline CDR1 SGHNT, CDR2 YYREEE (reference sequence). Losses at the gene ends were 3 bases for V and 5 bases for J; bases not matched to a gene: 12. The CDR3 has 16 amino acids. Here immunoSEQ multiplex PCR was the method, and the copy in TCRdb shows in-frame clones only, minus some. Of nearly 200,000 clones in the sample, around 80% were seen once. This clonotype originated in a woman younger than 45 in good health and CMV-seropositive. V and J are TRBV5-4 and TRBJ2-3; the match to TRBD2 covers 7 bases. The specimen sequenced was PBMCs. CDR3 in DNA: TGTGCCAGCAGCTCACGCCTGGGAGGGCCTGGAGATACGCAGTATTTT. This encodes CASSSRLGGPGDTQYF.